This note documents a single TCR beta chain sequence. These data belong to a study of blood T cell repertoires in COVID-19. Study as a whole: The United States, Italy and Spain provided the acute and convalescent COVID-19 samples. Sources were T cells, B-cell-depleted T cells, or PBMCs; the material itself was cDNA or gDNA.

As originally analysed: Amplifying reference gene primers gave estimates of nucleated cell counts. Some clones are missing from TCRdb's copy, which holds only in-frame ones; the method was immunoSEQ multiplex PCR. V and J calls and clone size are as listed in that table; D and trimming were resolved from the DNA. The sample comprises more than 300,000 clones, about 86% of which are singletons, and roughly 1.1% rests with the top ten. The CDR3 is made up of 14 amino acids. Unmatched junction bases numbered 4, after V lost 5 bases and J lost 5 bases. The germline V gene has CDR1 LGHNA and CDR2 YNFKEQ. The source material was peripheral blood. The source is a woman aged 45-60 years with acute or convalescent COVID-19. This sequence joins TRBV4-2 and TRBJ1-4; 8 positions match TRBD1. CDR3 nucleotide sequence: TGTGCCAGCAGCTCCCGGACAGGGAATGAAAAACTGTTTTTT. Residues: CASSSRTGNEKLFF.